A selection of T cell receptor beta chains follows, all from one sample in a study of identical twins. Each CDR3 protein gets one entry after TCRdb re-called the 5' RACE reads with MiXCR. The repertoire holds 1,800,000 or so distinct CDR3 sequences, about 30% seen once, with about 0.25% in the top ten. What was sequenced was cord blood. Source of these receptors: a newborn girl in good health. CDR3s include the opening cysteine and the closing phenylalanine or tryptophan. The order of the fields is J gene, D gene, V gene, clone size, CDR3 protein, CDR3 DNA. D genes are given only for firm matches. For some rows the clone size is stated as once, few or many, or as a class when expanded; others skip it.

J: TRBJ1-2
D: -
V: TRBV10-3
size: -
CDR3: CAISESHGLYGYTF
DNA: TGTGCCATCAGTGAGTCCCATGGCCTCTATGGCTACACCTTC

J: TRBJ2-3
D: TRBD2
V: TRBV20-1
size: -
CDR3: CSATFLRESRSASTDTQYF
DNA: TGCAGTGCTACCTTTCTGCGGGAGTCTCGTTCCGCTAGCACAGATACGCAGTATTTT

J: TRBJ1-1
D: -
V: TRBV7-6
size: -
CDR3: CASSFIVGAFF
DNA: TGTGCCAGCAGCTTCATCGTCGGAGCTTTCTTT

J: TRBJ1-1
D: TRBD1
V: TRBV7-9
size: few
CDR3: CASSRRRDRGSEAFF
DNA: TGTGCCAGCAGCCGCCGACGGGACAGGGGTAGTGAAGCTTTCTTT

J: TRBJ2-7
D: -
V: TRBV20-1
size: few
CDR3: CSAFRLVTGLHEQYF
DNA: TGCAGTGCTTTCCGACTAGTTACGGGTCTACACGAGCAGTACTTC

J: TRBJ1-1
D: -
V: TRBV20-1
size: few
CDR3: CSARDVTEAFF
DNA: TGCAGTGCTAGAGATGTAACAGAAGCTTTCTTT

J: TRBJ2-1
D: -
V: TRBV6-2/TRBV6-3
size: few
CDR3: CASSYFLNEQFF
DNA: TGTGCCAGCAGTTATTTTCTCAATGAGCAGTTCTTC

J: TRBJ2-1
D: -
V: TRBV29-1
size: many
CDR3: CSVVRGAVYNEQFF
DNA: TGCAGCGTTGTTCGCGGGGCGGTCTACAATGAGCAGTTCTTC

J: TRBJ2-1
D: TRBD2
V: TRBV28
size: -
CDR3: CATDFAGGLYNEQFF
DNA: TGTGCCACAGACTTTGCGGGAGGACTATACAATGAGCAGTTCTTC

J: TRBJ1-4
D: -
V: TRBV7-9
size: -
CDR3: CASSVLAGSVEKLFF
DNA: TGTGCCAGCAGCGTCCTGGCGGGTTCGGTTGAAAAACTGTTTTTT

J: TRBJ1-3
D: -
V: TRBV7-2
size: -
CDR3: CASSLGRRERGNTIYF
DNA: TGTGCCAGCAGCTTAGGCCGCAGGGAAAGGGGAAACACCATATATTTT

J: TRBJ2-1
D: -
V: TRBV7-2
size: many
CDR3: CASSRDWIPNNEQFF
DNA: TGTGCCAGCAGCCGCGACTGGATTCCAAACAATGAGCAGTTCTTC

J: TRBJ1-2
D: -
V: TRBV7-9
size: -
CDR3: CASSPSGGSGYYGYTF
DNA: TGTGCCAGCAGCCCTTCGGGGGGAAGCGGCTACTATGGCTACACCTTC

J: TRBJ2-1
D: TRBD2
V: TRBV25-1
size: few
CDR3: CASSATSGRGIYNEQFF
DNA: TGTGCCAGCAGCGCGACTAGCGGGAGAGGCATCTACAATGAGCAGTTCTTC

J: TRBJ2-7
D: TRBD1
V: TRBV29-1
size: -
CDR3: CSVSRGTTYEQYF
DNA: TGCAGCGTTAGCAGGGGGACCACCTACGAGCAGTACTTC

J: TRBJ2-3
D: -
V: TRBV9
size: few
CDR3: CASSLLFADTQYF
DNA: TGTGCCAGCAGTTTACTTTTTGCAGATACGCAGTATTTT

J: TRBJ1-6
D: -
V: TRBV19
size: -
CDR3: CASSRPLTVDNSPLHF
DNA: TGTGCCAGTAGCCGTCCTTTGACAGTAGATAATTCACCCCTCCACTTT

J: TRBJ2-1
D: TRBD2
V: TRBV20-1
size: few
CDR3: CSAGTTLNEQFF
DNA: TGCAGTGCGGGGACTACTCTCAATGAGCAGTTCTTC

J: TRBJ1-6
D: TRBD1
V: TRBV12-3/TRBV12-4
size: -
CDR3: CASTAGQINSPLHF
DNA: TGTGCCAGCACCGCGGGACAGATAAATTCACCCCTCCACTTT

J: TRBJ2-6
D: -
V: TRBV6-5
size: -
CDR3: CASSKGDSGANVLTF
DNA: TGTGCCAGCAGTAAAGGAGACTCTGGGGCCAACGTCCTGACTTTC

J: TRBJ2-2
D: TRBD1
V: TRBV18
size: few
CDR3: CASSPGTVSAGELFF
DNA: TGTGCCAGCTCACCAGGGACAGTGAGCGCCGGGGAGCTGTTTTTT

J: TRBJ1-5
D: TRBD1
V: TRBV10-3
size: many
CDR3: CAIRGTGSNQPQHF
DNA: TGTGCCATCAGGGGGACAGGTTCCAATCAGCCCCAGCATTTT

J: TRBJ2-5
D: TRBD1
V: TRBV20-1
size: -
CDR3: CSALQGARETQYF
DNA: TGCAGTGCCCTGCAGGGGGCGAGGGAGACCCAGTACTTC

J: TRBJ2-3
D: TRBD2
V: TRBV11-2
size: few
CDR3: CASSRLPGTSGVGTQYF
DNA: TGTGCCAGCAGCCGACTGCCCGGGACTAGCGGGGTAGGCACGCAGTATTTT

J: TRBJ2-1
D: TRBD2
V: TRBV5-1
size: -
CDR3: CASSFQPSGRDNEQFF
DNA: TGCGCCAGCAGCTTCCAGCCTAGCGGGAGAGACAATGAGCAGTTCTTC

J: TRBJ2-2
D: TRBD2
V: TRBV29-1
size: -
CDR3: CSVERLAGNTGELFF
DNA: TGCAGCGTTGAAAGACTAGCGGGGAACACCGGGGAGCTGTTTTTT

J: TRBJ1-2
D: TRBD1
V: TRBV6-5
size: few
CDR3: CASSYSTTGGGIYGYTF
DNA: TGTGCCAGCAGTTACTCGACCACAGGGGGCGGGATCTATGGCTACACCTTC

J: TRBJ2-1
D: -
V: TRBV6-5
size: -
CDR3: CASSYSGWSYNEQFF
DNA: TGTGCCAGCAGTTACTCGGGGTGGTCCTACAATGAGCAGTTCTTC

J: TRBJ2-1
D: -
V: TRBV5-1
size: few
CDR3: CASSLHSFYNEQFF
DNA: TGCGCCAGCAGCTTGCACAGCTTCTACAATGAGCAGTTCTTC

J: TRBJ2-1
D: -
V: TRBV7-9
size: -
CDR3: CASSLAGGSLNEQFF
DNA: TGTGCCAGCAGCTTAGCAGGGGGTTCTCTCAATGAGCAGTTCTTC

J: TRBJ1-5
D: -
V: TRBV11-2
size: few
CDR3: CASSLDQGGNQPQHF
DNA: TGTGCCAGCAGCTTAGATCAGGGCGGCAATCAGCCCCAGCATTTT

J: TRBJ2-1
D: -
V: TRBV10-3
size: -
CDR3: CASRPSMLTGNEQFF
DNA: TGTGCCAGCAGGCCTAGTATGCTGACCGGCAATGAGCAGTTCTTC

J: TRBJ2-2
D: -
V: TRBV14
size: few
CDR3: CASSPYLTGELFF
DNA: TGTGCCAGCAGCCCTTACTTAACCGGGGAGCTGTTTTTT

J: TRBJ2-7
D: -
V: TRBV11-2
size: -
CDR3: CASSVTGEVEQYF
DNA: TGTGCCAGCAGCGTAACCGGAGAGGTCGAGCAGTACTTC

J: TRBJ1-1
D: TRBD1
V: TRBV12-3/TRBV12-4
size: -
CDR3: CASSFRGTGGVNTEAFF
DNA: TGTGCCAGCAGTTTCCGCGGGACAGGGGGCGTGAACACTGAAGCTTTCTTT

J: TRBJ1-4
D: -
V: TRBV10-3
size: -
CDR3: CAISESLREEKLFF
DNA: TGTGCCATCAGTGAGTCTCTGAGGGAGGAAAAACTGTTTTTT

J: TRBJ2-1
D: -
V: TRBV27
size: few
CDR3: CASSLSNRPTGDHEQFF
DNA: TGTGCCAGCAGTTTATCGAACCGCCCCACGGGAGATCACGAGCAGTTCTTC